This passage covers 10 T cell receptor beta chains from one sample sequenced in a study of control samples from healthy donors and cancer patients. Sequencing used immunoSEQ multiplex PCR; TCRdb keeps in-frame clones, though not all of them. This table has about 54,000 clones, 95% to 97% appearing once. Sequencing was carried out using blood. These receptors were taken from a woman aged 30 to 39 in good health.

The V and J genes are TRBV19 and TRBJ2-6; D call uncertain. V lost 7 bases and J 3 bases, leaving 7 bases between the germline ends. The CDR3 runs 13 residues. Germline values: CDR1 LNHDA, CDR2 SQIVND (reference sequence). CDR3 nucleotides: TGTGCCAGTACGTGGGGTGGGGCCAACGTCCTGACTTTC. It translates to CASTWGGANVLTF.

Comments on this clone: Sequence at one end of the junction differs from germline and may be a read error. This CDR3 reads CASTLRLAGAGELFF. In DNA, the CDR3 is TGTGCCAGCACCTTGAGACTAGCGGGAGCCGGGGAGCTGTTTTTT. The chain carries TRBV5-8 and TRBJ2-2; 12 bases align to TRBD2. The CDR3 is made up of 15 amino acids. Germline V CDR1 and CDR2: SGHTS, YDEGEE. The full variable domain, completed using reference TRBV5-8 and TRBJ2-2, is EAGVTQSPTHLIKTRGQQATLRCSPISGHTSVYWYQQALGLGLQFLLWYDEGEERNRGNFPPRFSGRQFPNYSSELNVNALELEDSALYLCASTLRLAGAGELFFGEGSRLTVL.

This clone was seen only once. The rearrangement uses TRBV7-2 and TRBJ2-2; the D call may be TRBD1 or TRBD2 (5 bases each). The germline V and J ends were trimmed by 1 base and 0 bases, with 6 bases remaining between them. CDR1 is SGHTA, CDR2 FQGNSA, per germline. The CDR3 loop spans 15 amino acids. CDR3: CASSLGGTNTGELFF. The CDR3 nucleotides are TGTGCCAGCAGCTTAGGGGGGACGAACACCGGGGAGCTGTTTTTT. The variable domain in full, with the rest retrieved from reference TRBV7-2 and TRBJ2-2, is GAGVSQSPSNKVTEKGKDVELRCDPISGHTALYWYRQSLGQGLEFLIYFQGNSAPDKSGLPSDRFSAERTGGSVSTLTIQRTQQEDSAVYLCASSLGGTNTGELFFGEGSRLTVL.

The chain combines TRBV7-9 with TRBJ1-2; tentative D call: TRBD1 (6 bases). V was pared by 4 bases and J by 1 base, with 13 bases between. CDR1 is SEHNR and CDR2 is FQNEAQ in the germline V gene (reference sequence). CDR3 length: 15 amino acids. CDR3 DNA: TGTGCCAGCAGCTCCCGCTCAGGGGTTAACTATGGCTACACCTTC. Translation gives CASSSRSGVNYGYTF.

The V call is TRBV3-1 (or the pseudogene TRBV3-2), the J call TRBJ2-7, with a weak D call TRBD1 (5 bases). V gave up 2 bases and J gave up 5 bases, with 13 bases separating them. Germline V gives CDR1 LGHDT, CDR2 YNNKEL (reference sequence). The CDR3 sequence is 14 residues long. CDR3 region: CASSQWAGHHEQYF. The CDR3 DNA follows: TGTGCCAGCAGCCAATGGGCAGGGCACCACGAGCAGTACTTC.

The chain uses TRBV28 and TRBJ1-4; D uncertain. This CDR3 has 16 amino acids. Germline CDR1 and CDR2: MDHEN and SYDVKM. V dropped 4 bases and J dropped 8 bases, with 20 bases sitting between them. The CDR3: CASSSSRDTTREKLFF. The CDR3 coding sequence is TGTGCCAGCAGTTCCTCTCGAGACACAACGAGGGAAAAACTGTTTTTT.

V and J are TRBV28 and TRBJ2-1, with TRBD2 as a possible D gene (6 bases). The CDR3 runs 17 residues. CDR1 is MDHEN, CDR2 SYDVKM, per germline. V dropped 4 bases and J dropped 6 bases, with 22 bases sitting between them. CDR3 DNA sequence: TGTGCCAGCAGTTCGGGGCCCGGGACTGCCGCCGGCAATGAGCAGTTCTTC. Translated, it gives CASSSGPGTAAGNEQFF.

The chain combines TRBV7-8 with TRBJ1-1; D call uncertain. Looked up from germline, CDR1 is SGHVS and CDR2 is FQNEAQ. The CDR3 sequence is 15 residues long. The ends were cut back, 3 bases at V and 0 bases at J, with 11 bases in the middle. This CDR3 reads CASSFSGPMNTEAFF. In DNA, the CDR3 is TGTGCCAGCAGCTTTTCTGGGCCAATGAACACTGAAGCTTTCTTT.

This CDR3 reads CASSAQIAAHNEQFF. Here the CDR3 DNA reads TGTGCCAGCAGCGCCCAGATAGCGGCACACAATGAGCAGTTCTTC. V gene TRBV7-9 combines with J gene TRBJ2-1; weak D call: TRBD2 (6 bases). This CDR3 comprises 15 residues. Trimming left V 5 bases short and J 5 bases short, with 16 bases between. CDR1 and CDR2 from the germline V gene are SEHNR and FQNEAQ (reference sequence).

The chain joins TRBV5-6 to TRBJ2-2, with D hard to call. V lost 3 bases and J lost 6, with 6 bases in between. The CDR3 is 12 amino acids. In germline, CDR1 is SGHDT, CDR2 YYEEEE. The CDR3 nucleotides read TGTGCCAGCAGCTCAGGAGCCGGGGAGCTGTTTTTT. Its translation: CASSSGAGELFF. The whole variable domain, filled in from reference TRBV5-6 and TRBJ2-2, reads DAGVTQSPTHLIKTRGQQVTLRCSPKSGHDTVSWYQQALGQGPQFIFQYYEEEERQRGNFPDRFSGHQFPNYSSELNVNALLLGDSALYLCASSSGAGELFFGEGSRLTVL.